Below, one T cell receptor beta chain is given with its context. The data derive from a study of shared clonotypes between healthy human individuals. Study details: CD4 naive and memory got three plates each, CD8 naive two, CD8 memory one.

Looked up from germline, CDR1 is SGHTA and CDR2 is FQGTGA. The CDR3 runs 15 residues. V dropped 6 bases and J dropped 6; count of bases not matched to a gene: 4. This table comes from immunoSEQ multiplex PCR, and its TCRdb copy is limited to in-frame clones, with some not included. Of around 1.1 million clones listed, about 72% were seen once; the top ten hold more than 0.85%. The clonotype comes from a man between 18 and 29 years old in good health. Some clones in this sample may be carry-over from other donors' samples. The chain links TRBV7-3 to TRBJ2-2, with 13 bases lining up with TRBD2. The sequenced sample consisted of memory CD4+ T cells from PBMCs. Subset of the sample: CD45RA-negative fraction. CDR3 sequence (DNA): TGTGCCAGCAGACGGACTAGCGGGAGTGCCGGGGAGCTGTTTTTT. This translates into CASRRTSGSAGELFF.